The 12 T cell receptor beta chains listed next were all sequenced from one sample in a study of T cells in Graves' hyperthyroidism and ophthalmopathy. The CDR3 regions of TCR beta were amplified from RNA transcripts. A set of HTBI primers served as the primers for a first-round RT-PCR of the TCR CDR3. TCRdb re-derived calls from the multiplex PCR reads in MiXCR, one entry per CDR3 protein. The sample carries around 280,000 distinct CDR3 sequences, around 15% recorded once. Sequencing was carried out using blood. These receptors came from a woman aged 40 to 50 with Graves' hyperthyroidism.

At least ten counts were recorded for this clonotype. The chain employs TRBV2 and TRBJ2-7; 9 nucleotides match TRBD2. Germline V gene sequence: CDR1 SNHLY, CDR2 FYNNEI. This CDR3 has 15 residues. Trimming at V came to 3 bases and at J to 5 bases, leaving 8 bases not matched to a gene. The chain's CDR3 is CASSDTSGSRDEQYF. CDR3 in DNA: TGTGCCAGCAGTGACACTAGCGGGTCCCGAGACGAGCAGTACTTC.

This clonotype was seen at least ten times. The chain joins TRBV29-1 to TRBJ2-1; 8 bases map to TRBD2. The CDR3 has 12 residues. Germline CDR1 SQVTM, CDR2 ANQGSEA. V trimming: 3 bases; J trimming: 7 bases; junction bases outside the gene matches: 2. CDR3 sequence (DNA): TGCAGCGTTGACGGGAGGGTTAATGAGCAGTTCTTC. Amino acid sequence: CSVDGRVNEQFF.

Many counts were recorded for this clonotype. The genes are TRBV3-1 and TRBJ2-1; maybe TRBD2 (6 bases). The germline gives CDR1 LGHDT, CDR2 YNNKEL (reference sequence). The CDR3 has 16 amino acids. V was trimmed by 6 bases and J by 0 bases, leaving 15 bases between them. The CDR3 loop is CASRSGLQSSYNEQFF. In DNA, the CDR3 is TGTGCCAGCAGGTCGGGACTCCAGAGCTCCTACAATGAGCAGTTCTTC.

The genes are TRBV3-1 and TRBJ1-2; TRBD1 might be the D (6 bases). Trimming stripped 4 bases from V and 3 bases from J, with 15 bases between. The CDR3 extends over 15 amino acids. CDR1 and CDR2 from the germline V gene are LGHDT and YNNKEL (reference sequence). The CDR3 reads CASSPTLAGDYGYTF. DNA of the CDR3: TGTGCCAGCAGCCCGACCCTGGCAGGGGACTATGGCTACACCTTC.

The table lists this clonotype with a few counts. The J gene is TRBJ2-3, the V gene TRBV20-1; TRBD2 matches at 8 bases. Per the germline V gene, CDR1 is DFQATT and CDR2 is SNEGSKA (reference sequence). V shed 7 bases, J shed 1 base, and the junction held 16 bases outside the gene matches. This CDR3 is built from 17 residues. The DNA for the CDR3 is TGCAGTGTACAACCAGCGGGAGTTTTGCAAGGCACAGATACGCAGTATTTT. This encodes CSVQPAGVLQGTDTQYF.

There are many counts of this clonotype. The chain couples TRBV4-1 to TRBJ2-3, with D possibly being TRBD2 (5 bases). Trimming shortened V by 1 base and J by 4 bases, and 12 bases separated the two germline ends. The CDR3 contains 15 residues. The V gene's germline CDR1 is MGHRA and CDR2 YSYEKL. The CDR3 sequence: CASSQVTSGADTQYF. The CDR3 DNA is TGCGCCAGCAGCCAAGTTACTAGTGGCGCAGATACGCAGTATTTT.

A few counts support this clonotype. The chain combines TRBV18 with TRBJ2-3; the match to TRBD2 covers 10 bases. Germline assignment: CDR1 KGHSH and CDR2 LQKENI. This CDR3 spans 16 amino acids. The J segment lost 6 bases and the V segment lost 0 bases, leaving 6 bases of the junction unmatched. The DNA of the CDR3 is TGTGCCAGCTCACCACCGAGCGGGAGGGCCGGGGATACGCAGTATTTT. This translates into CASSPPSGRAGDTQYF.

This clonotype was detected ten times or more. This rearrangement joins TRBV28 to TRBJ2-2; D ambiguous. CDR1 is MDHEN and CDR2 is SYDVKM in the germline V gene. Trimming stripped 6 bases from V and 7 bases from J, with 12 bases between. The CDR3 length is 13 residues. The CDR3 sequence is CASRLPLGGELFF. CDR3 coding DNA: TGTGCCAGCAGACTCCCACTCGGCGGGGAGCTGTTTTTT.

This chain connects TRBV6-1 to TRBJ1-5, with D perhaps matching TRBD1 (6 bases). The CDR3 is 18 amino acids. V was clipped by 3 bases and J by 3 bases, with 21 bases between them. Germline CDR1 and CDR2: MNHNS and SASEGT. CDR3 nucleotide sequence: TGTGCCAGCAGTGATGCTCCGGGGGGCAGAACCTACAATCAGCCCCAGCATTTT. Amino acid sequence: CASSDAPGGRTYNQPQHF.

In its sample, this clonotype was seen many times. V gene TRBV7-9 combines with J gene TRBJ1-1; 8 bases are shared with TRBD1. Trimming at V came to 3 bases and at J to 4 bases, leaving 4 bases not matched to a gene. Germline CDR1 SEHNR, CDR2 FQNEAQ (reference sequence). The length of the CDR3 is 14 residues. The CDR3 sequence is CASSFFTGGTEAFF. In DNA form, the CDR3 reads TGTGCCAGCAGCTTTTTTACAGGGGGCACTGAAGCTTTCTTT. Filled out from reference TRBV7-9 and TRBJ1-1, the complete variable domain reads DTGVSQNPRHKITKRGQNVTFRCDPISEHNRLYWYRQTLGQGPEFLTYFQNEAQLEKSRLLSDRFSAERPKGSFSTLEIQRTEQGDSAMYLCASSFFTGGTEAFFGQGTRLTVV.

This clonotype was observed at least ten times. J is TRBJ2-7 and V is TRBV6-5; the match to TRBD1 covers 11 bases. The CDR3 spans 15 residues. Germline CDR1 MNHEY, CDR2 SVGAGI. Trimming took 5 bases from V and 2 from J; bases not matched to a gene: 5. The chain's CDR3 is CASSVEDRGPYEQYF. In DNA form, the CDR3 reads TGTGCCAGCAGTGTGGAGGACAGGGGGCCCTACGAGCAGTACTTC.

This clonotype appeared a few times. This chain connects TRBV7-9 to TRBJ1-5; D gene uncertain. The CDR3 runs to 14 residues. CDR1 and CDR2 (germline): SEHNR, FQNEAQ (reference sequence). V was clipped by 1 base and J by 4 bases, with 8 bases between them. The chain's CDR3 is CASSLDQGNQPQHF. For the CDR3, the DNA is TGTGCCAGCAGCTTAGACCAAGGGAATCAGCCCCAGCATTTT.